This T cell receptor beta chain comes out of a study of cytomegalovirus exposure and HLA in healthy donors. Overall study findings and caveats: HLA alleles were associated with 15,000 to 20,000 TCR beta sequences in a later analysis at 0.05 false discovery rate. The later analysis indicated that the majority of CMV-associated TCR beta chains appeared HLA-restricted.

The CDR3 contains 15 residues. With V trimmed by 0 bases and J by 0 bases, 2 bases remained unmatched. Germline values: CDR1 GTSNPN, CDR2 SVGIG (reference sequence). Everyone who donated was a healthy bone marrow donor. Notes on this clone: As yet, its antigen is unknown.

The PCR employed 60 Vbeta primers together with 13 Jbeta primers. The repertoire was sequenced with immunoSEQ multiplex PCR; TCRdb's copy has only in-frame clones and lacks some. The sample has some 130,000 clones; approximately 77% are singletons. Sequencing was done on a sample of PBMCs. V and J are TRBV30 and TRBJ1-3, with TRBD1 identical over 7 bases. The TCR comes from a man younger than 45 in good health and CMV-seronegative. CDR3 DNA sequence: TGTGCCTGGAGTGTAGGGACAGTCTCTGGAAACACCATATATTTT. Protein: CAWSVGTVSGNTIYF.